One and the same sample provided the 6 T cell receptor beta chains below, sequenced in a study of CD8 T cells in ankylosing spondylitis. Via MiXCR, TCRdb re-called the 5' RACE reads, giving one row per CDR3 protein. The top ten clones hold 25% to 35% of a sample with under 200,000 distinct CDR3 sequences, approximately 10% of them seen once. The sample consisted of blood, either unsorted or a sorted T cell fraction (not recorded which). The receptors come from a male donor with ankylosing spondylitis or in good health (not recorded which).

The V call is TRBV18, the J call TRBJ1-4; D possibly corresponds to TRBD1 (5 bases). V was clipped by 3 bases and J by 8 bases, with 16 bases between them. The CDR3 is 15 residues long. Germline V gene data show CDR1 as KGHSH and CDR2 as LQKENI. The CDR3 sequence is CASSPSGRGGEKLFF. The DNA of the CDR3 is TGTGCCAGCTCACCTTCGGGGAGGGGAGGCGAAAAACTGTTTTTT.

This clonotype was seen at least ten times. This chain links TRBV20-1 with TRBJ1-1; D gene unclear. The CDR3 contains 11 residues. Germline values: CDR1 DFQATT, CDR2 SNEGSKA (reference sequence). With 2 bases removed from V and 8 bases from J, the gap between germline ends came to 9 bases. The CDR3 spells CSARRDIEAFF. CDR3 sequence (DNA): TGCAGTGCTAGAAGAGACATAGAAGCTTTCTTT.

The CDR3 DNA reads as TGTGCCAGCGCCCCTCACTCCGGGACCACCACAGATACGCAGTATTTT. It yields the protein CASAPHSGTTTDTQYF. V and J are TRBV12-3 or TRBV12-4 and TRBJ2-3; D assignment may be TRBD1 or TRBD2 (5 bases each). V shed 8 bases and J shed 2 bases, with 20 bases lying between them. The CDR3 has 16 amino acids.

This clonotype was detected many times. V and J are TRBV20-1 and TRBJ2-2; D gene unclear. V lost 6 bases and J 3 bases, leaving 11 bases between the germline ends. The CDR3 is 13 residues long. Looked up from germline, CDR1 is DFQATT and CDR2 is SNEGSKA (reference sequence). The CDR3 DNA is TGCAGTGCCCCCTCTGTCCACACCGGGGAGCTGTTTTTT. Amino acid sequence: CSAPSVHTGELFF.

This clonotype was detected ten times or more. The gene calls are TRBV5-1 and TRBJ1-1; D gene unclear. V was clipped by 3 bases and J by 0 bases, with 9 bases between them. CDR1 is SGHRS and CDR2 is YFSETQ in the germline V gene. This CDR3 has 14 residues. The DNA for the CDR3 is TGCGCCAGCAGCTCCGGACTGATGAACACTGAAGCTTTCTTT. It codes for CASSSGLMNTEAFF.

This clonotype has just a few counts. The chain has TRBV6-2 or TRBV6-3 and TRBJ1-1; 8 bases agree with TRBD1. After removal of 5 bases from V and 5 bases from J, the junction contained 10 bases not matched to a gene. Looked up from germline, CDR1 is MNHEY and CDR2 is SVGEGT. The CDR3 runs to 15 residues. This CDR3 is CASSRTSGGRTEAFF. The DNA for the CDR3 is TGTGCCAGCAGTAGAACTTCAGGGGGCCGAACTGAAGCTTTCTTT.